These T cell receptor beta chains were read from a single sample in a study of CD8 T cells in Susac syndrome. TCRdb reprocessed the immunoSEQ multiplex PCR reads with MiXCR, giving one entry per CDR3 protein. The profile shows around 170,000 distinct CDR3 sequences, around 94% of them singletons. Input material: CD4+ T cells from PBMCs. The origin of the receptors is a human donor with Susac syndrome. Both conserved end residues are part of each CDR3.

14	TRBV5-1	CASSSGHSNQPQHF
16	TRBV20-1	CSAIKGGGNSYNEQFF
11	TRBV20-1	CSATARNEQFF
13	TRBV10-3	CAISESLYNEQFF
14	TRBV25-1	CASSRQGINEKLFF
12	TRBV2	CASRREAGELFF
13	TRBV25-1	CASRGSYNSPLHF
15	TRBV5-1	CASSSPPGQQETQYF
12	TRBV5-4	CASAPGSYGYTF
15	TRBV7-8	CASSRGTSSGETQYF
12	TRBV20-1	CSARDRIETQYF